This T cell receptor beta chain is drawn from a study of T cell responses to AZD1222 COVID-19 vaccine. Study observations and caveats: Among vaccine-associated CD4 TCRs, coverage spanned spike, with dominance at 160-218 and 743-854. White British donors predominated, females outnumbered males, and clonal diversity was possibly underestimated. Just 5 to 7 people given AZD1222 tested seropositive at baseline.

This clone was counted a single time. What it recognizes is unknown. Profiling relied on immunoSEQ multiplex PCR, and the TCRdb table lists in-frame clones only, not all of them. The data hold 90,000 to 95,000 clones, with 88% observed a single time. The CDR3 extends over 16 amino acids. V gave up 3 bases and J gave up 0 bases, with 9 bases separating them. CDR1 is SGHTA and CDR2 is FQGNSA in the germline V gene. The sequences come from peripheral blood, collected 28 days after the second AZD1222 dose. This chain uses TRBV7-2 with TRBJ1-6, with a weak D call TRBD1 (5 bases). The origin of this receptor is an adult who received the AZD1222 COVID-19 vaccine. The CDR3 sequence is CASSLGGSSYNSPLHF. CDR3 bases: TGTGCCAGCAGCTTGGGGGGTTCCTCCTATAATTCACCCCTCCACTTT.